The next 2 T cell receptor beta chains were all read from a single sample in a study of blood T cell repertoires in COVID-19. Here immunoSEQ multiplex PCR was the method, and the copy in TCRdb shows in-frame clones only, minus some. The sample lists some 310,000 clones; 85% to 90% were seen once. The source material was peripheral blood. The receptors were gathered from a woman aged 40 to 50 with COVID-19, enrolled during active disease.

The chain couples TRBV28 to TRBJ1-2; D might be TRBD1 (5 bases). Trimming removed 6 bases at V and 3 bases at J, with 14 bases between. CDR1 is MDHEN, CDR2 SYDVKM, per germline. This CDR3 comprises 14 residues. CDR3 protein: CASRGGGVHYGYTF. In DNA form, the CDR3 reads TGTGCCAGCAGGGGGGGAGGGGTCCACTATGGCTACACCTTC.

CDR3 in amino acids: CASSYLGEAFF. The CDR3 nucleotides read TGTGCCAGCAGTTACCTCGGGGAAGCTTTCTTT. The V gene is TRBV28, the J gene TRBJ1-1; D call uncertain. V was clipped by 4 bases and J by 8 bases, with 8 bases between them. In germline, CDR1 is MDHEN, CDR2 SYDVKM. This CDR3 is 11 amino acids long.